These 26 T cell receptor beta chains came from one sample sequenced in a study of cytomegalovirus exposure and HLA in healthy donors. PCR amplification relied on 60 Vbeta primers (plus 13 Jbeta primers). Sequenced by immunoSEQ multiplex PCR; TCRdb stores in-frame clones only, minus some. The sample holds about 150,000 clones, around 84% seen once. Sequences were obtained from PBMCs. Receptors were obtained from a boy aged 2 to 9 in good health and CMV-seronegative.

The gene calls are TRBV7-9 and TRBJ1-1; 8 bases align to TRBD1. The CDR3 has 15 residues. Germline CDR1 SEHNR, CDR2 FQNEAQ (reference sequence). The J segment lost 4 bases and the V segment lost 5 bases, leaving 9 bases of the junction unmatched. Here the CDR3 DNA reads TGTGCCAGCAGCACACTCAGGGGGCCTGTCACTGAAGCTTTCTTT. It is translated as CASSTLRGPVTEAFF.

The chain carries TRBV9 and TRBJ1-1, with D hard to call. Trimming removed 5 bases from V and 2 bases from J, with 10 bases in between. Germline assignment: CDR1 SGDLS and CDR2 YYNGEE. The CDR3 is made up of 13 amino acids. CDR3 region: CASSAGGNTEAFF. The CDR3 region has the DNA TGTGCCAGCAGTGCCGGAGGTAACACTGAAGCTTTCTTT. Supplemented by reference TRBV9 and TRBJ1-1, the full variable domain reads DSGVTQTPKHLITATGQRVTLRCSPRSGDLSVYWYQQSLDQGLQFLIQYYNGEERAKGNILERFSAQQFPDLHSELNLSSLELGDSALYFCASSAGGNTEAFFGQGTRLTVV.

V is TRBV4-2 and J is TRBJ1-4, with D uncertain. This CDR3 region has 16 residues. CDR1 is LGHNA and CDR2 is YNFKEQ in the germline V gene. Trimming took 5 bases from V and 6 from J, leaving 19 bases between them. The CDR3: CASSSQRVPGYEKLFF. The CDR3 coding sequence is TGTGCCAGCAGCTCCCAACGGGTCCCCGGCTATGAAAAACTGTTTTTT.

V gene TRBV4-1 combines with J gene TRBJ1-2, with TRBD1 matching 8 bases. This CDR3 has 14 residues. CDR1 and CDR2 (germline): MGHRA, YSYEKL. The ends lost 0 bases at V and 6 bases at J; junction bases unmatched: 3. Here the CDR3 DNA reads TGCGCCAGCAGCCAAGATGCAGGGGGCCATGGCTACACCTTC. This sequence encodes CASSQDAGGHGYTF.

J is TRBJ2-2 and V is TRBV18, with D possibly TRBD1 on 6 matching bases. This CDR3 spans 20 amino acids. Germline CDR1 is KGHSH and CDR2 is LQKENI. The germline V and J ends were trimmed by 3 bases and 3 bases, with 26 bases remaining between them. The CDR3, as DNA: TGTGCCAGCTCACCGATACTGGGACACCGAAGGCCCCCCGACACCGGGGAGCTGTTTTTT. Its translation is CASSPILGHRRPPDTGELFF. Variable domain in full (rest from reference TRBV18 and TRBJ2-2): NAGVMQNPRHLVRRRGQEARLRCSPMKGHSHVYWYRQLPEEGLKFMVYLQKENIIDESGMPKERFSAEFPKEGPSILRIQQVVRGDSAAYFCASSPILGHRRPPDTGELFFGEGSRLTVL.

CDR3 coding DNA: TGTGCCATAACACCGGACAGGGGGCACGAGCAGTACTTC. Encoded protein: CAITPDRGHEQYF. V is TRBV7-9 and J is TRBJ2-7; 11 bases match TRBD1. Germline V gives CDR1 SEHNR, CDR2 FQNEAQ (reference sequence). With 10 bases clipped from V and 5 bases from J, the junction kept 7 bases outside the gene matches. CDR3 length equals 13 residues.

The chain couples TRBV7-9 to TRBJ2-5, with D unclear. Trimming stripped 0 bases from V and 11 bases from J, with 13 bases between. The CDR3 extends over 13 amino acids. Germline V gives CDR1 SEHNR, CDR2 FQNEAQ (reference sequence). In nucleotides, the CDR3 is TGTGCCAGCAGCTTAGCCCCCCTTGCCGGGCAGTACTTC. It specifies CASSLAPLAGQYF.

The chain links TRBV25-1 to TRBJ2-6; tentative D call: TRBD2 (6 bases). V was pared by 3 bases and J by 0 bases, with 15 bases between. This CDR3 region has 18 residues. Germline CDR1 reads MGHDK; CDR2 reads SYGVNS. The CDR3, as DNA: TGTGCCAGCAGTGAGCTCGGGGGTCGGATCTCTGGGGCCAACGTCCTGACTTTC. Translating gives CASSELGGRISGANVLTF.

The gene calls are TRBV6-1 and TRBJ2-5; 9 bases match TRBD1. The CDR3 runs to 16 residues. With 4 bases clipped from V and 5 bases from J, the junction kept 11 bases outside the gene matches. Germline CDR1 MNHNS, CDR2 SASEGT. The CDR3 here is CASSARITGGAETQYF. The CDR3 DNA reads TGTGCCAGCAGTGCCCGAATTACAGGGGGCGCGGAGACCCAGTACTTC.

The CDR3, as DNA: TGTGCCAGCAGCCTCCAGGGGATTAGCTATGGCTACACCTTC. This codes for CASSLQGISYGYTF. This sequence joins TRBV7-9 and TRBJ1-2, with D possibly TRBD1 on 6 matching bases. The CDR3 runs to 14 residues. In germline, CDR1 is SEHNR, CDR2 FQNEAQ (reference sequence). The germline V and J ends were trimmed by 5 bases and 4 bases, with 14 bases remaining between them.

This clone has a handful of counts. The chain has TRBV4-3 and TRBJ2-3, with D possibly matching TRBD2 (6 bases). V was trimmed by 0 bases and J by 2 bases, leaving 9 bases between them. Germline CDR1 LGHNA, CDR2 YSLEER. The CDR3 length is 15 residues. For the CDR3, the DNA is TGCGCCAGCAGCCAAGATGGACTAAACACAGATACGCAGTATTTT. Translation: CASSQDGLNTDTQYF.

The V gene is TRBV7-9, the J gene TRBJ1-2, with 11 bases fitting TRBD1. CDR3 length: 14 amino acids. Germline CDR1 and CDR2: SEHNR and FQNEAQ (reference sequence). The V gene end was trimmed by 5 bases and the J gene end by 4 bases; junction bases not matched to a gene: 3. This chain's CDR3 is CASSEGQGAYGYTF. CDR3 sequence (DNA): TGTGCCAGCAGCGAAGGACAGGGGGCCTATGGCTACACCTTC.

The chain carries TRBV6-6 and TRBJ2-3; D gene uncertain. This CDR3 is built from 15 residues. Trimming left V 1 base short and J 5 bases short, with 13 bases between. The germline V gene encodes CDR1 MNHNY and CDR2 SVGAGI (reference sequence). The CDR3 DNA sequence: TGTGCCAGCAGTTACTGGTCCAGCGATGGAGATACGCAGTATTTT. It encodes CASSYWSSDGDTQYF.

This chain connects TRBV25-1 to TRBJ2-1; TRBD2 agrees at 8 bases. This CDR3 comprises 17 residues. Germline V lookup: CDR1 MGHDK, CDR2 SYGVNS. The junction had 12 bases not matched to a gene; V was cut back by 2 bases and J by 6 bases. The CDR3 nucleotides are TGTGCCAGCAGTGAAGTTCGTGGTAGCGGGGACTCCAATGAGCAGTTCTTC. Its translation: CASSEVRGSGDSNEQFF.

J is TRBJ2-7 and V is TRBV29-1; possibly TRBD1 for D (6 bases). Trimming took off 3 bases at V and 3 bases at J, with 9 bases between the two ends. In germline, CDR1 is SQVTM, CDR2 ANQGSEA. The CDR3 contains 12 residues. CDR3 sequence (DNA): TGCAGCGTTGAGGGCAGGGGCTACGAGCAGTACTTC. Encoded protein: CSVEGRGYEQYF.

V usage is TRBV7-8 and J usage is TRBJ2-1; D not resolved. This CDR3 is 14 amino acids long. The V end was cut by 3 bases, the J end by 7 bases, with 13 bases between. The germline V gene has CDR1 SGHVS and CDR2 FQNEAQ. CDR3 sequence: CASSFGQVENEQFF. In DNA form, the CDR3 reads TGTGCCAGCAGCTTCGGTCAGGTGGAAAATGAGCAGTTCTTC.

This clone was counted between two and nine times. As DNA, the CDR3 is TGTGCCAGCAGCAAGGGACTAGCGGGAGGGGACTACAATGAGCAGTTCTTC. It encodes CASSKGLAGGDYNEQFF. The V and J genes are TRBV5-4 and TRBJ2-1; 16 positions match TRBD2. This CDR3 has 17 residues. The V gene's germline CDR1 is SGHNT and CDR2 YYREEE (reference sequence). J gave up 3 bases and V 4 bases, and 4 bases lay outside the gene matches.

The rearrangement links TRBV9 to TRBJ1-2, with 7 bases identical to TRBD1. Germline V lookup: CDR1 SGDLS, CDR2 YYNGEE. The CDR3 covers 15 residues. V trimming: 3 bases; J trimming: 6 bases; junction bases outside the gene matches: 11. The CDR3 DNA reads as TGTGCCAGCAGCGCAGGCTACCGGGACAGAAATGGCTACACCTTC. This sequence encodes CASSAGYRDRNGYTF.

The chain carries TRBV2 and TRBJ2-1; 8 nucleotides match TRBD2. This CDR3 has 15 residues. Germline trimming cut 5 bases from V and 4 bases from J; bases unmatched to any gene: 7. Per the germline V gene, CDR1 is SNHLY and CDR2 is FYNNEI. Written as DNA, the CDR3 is TGTGCCAGCAGTCGAACTAGCGGCCCATACAATGAGCAGTTCTTC. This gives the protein CASSRTSGPYNEQFF.

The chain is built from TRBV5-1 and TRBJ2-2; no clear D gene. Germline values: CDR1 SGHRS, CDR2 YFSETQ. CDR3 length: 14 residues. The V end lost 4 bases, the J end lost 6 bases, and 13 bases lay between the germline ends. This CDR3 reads CASSLDLLPGELFF. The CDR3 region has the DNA TGCGCCAGCAGCCTTGACTTACTCCCCGGGGAGCTGTTTTTT.

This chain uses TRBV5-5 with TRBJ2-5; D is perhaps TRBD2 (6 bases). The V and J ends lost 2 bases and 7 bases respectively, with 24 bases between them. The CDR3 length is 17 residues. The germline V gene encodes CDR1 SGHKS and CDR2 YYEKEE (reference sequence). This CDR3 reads CASSFRVPSLAEGTQYF. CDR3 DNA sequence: TGTGCCAGCAGCTTCAGGGTTCCCAGCCTGGCGGAGGGGACCCAGTACTTC.

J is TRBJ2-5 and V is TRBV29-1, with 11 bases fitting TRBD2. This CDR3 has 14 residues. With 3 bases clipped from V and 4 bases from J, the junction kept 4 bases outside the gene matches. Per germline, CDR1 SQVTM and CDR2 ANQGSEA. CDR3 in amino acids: CSVETSGIRETQYF. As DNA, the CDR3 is TGCAGCGTTGAGACTAGCGGGATCCGAGAGACCCAGTACTTC.

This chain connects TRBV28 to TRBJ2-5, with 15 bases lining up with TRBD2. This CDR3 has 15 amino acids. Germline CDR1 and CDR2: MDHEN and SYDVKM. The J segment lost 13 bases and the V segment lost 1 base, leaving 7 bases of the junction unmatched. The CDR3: CASSLSGTSGRPGYF. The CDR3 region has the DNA TGTGCCAGCAGTTTATCAGGGACTAGCGGGAGGCCGGGGTACTTC.

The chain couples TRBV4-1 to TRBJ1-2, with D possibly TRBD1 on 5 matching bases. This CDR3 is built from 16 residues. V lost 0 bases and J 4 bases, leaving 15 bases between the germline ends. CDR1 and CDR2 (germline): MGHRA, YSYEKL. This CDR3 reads CASSQEGHRLGYGYTF. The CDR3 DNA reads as TGCGCCAGCAGCCAAGAAGGCCACAGGTTGGGCTATGGCTACACCTTC.

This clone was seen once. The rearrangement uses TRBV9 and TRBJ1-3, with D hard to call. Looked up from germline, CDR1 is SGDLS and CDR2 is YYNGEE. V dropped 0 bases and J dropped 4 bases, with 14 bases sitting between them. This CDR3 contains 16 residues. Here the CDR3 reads CASSVVPQPGGNTIYF. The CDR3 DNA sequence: TGTGCCAGCAGCGTAGTGCCACAACCGGGGGGAAACACCATATATTTT. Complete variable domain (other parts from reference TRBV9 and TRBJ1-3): DSGVTQTPKHLITATGQRVTLRCSPRSGDLSVYWYQQSLDQGLQFLIQYYNGEERAKGNILERFSAQQFPDLHSELNLSSLELGDSALYFCASSVVPQPGGNTIYFGEGSWLTVV.

The CDR3 bases are TGTGCCAGCAGCTTAGATCCGGGGACAGGAGGGGGTCAGCCCCAGCATTTT. It is translated as CASSLDPGTGGGQPQHF. The V call is TRBV11-2, the J call TRBJ1-5; 8 nucleotides align to TRBD1. Per the germline V gene, CDR1 is SGHAT and CDR2 is FQNNGV. The V and J ends lost 0 bases and 6 bases, in that order; junction bases with no gene match: 10. The CDR3 length is 17 residues.